These T cell receptor beta chains were read from a single sample in a study of blood T cells in healthy people across ages. TCRdb ran MiXCR on the 5' RACE reads and lists one entry per CDR3 protein. This table holds roughly 680,000 distinct CDR3 sequences, over 45% found once. The sequenced sample was blood. These receptors were taken from a woman in her sixties or seventies in good health. CDR3s include the opening cysteine and the closing phenylalanine or tryptophan. D genes are given only for firm matches. Not every row has a clone size; where given, it reads once, few, many or a size class.

CASSPEQGAGNEQFF	TGTGCCAGCAGCCCAGAGCAGGGGGCGGGCAATGAGCAGTTCTTC	-	TRBV6-6	TRBD1	TRBJ2-1
CARVSGETQYF	TGTGCGCGAGTCTCCGGGGAGACCCAGTACTTC	-	TRBV7-3	-	TRBJ2-5
CASSLVGGGSGYTF	TGTGCCAGCAGTTTAGTAGGAGGGGGGTCGGGCTACACCTTC	-	TRBV28	-	TRBJ1-2
CASSQEQRNTEAFF	TGTGCCAGCAGCCAAGAGCAGAGGAACACTGAAGCTTTCTTT	-	TRBV4-2	-	TRBJ1-1
CASSGQLAGVYEQYF	TGCGCCAGCAGCGGCCAACTAGCGGGAGTCTACGAGCAGTACTTC	few	TRBV5-1	TRBD2	TRBJ2-7
CASSSLTSGSTDMQYF	TGCGCCAGCAGCTCCCTGACTAGCGGGAGCACAGATATGCAGTATTTT	-	TRBV5-1	TRBD2	TRBJ2-3
CASSEAPGSHNEQYF	TGCGCCAGCAGCGAAGCTCCGGGATCACACAATGAGCAGTACTTC	-	TRBV5-1	-	TRBJ2-7
CSARHAGGVGEQYF	TGCAGTGCTAGGCACGCGGGAGGGGTCGGCGAGCAGTACTTC	few	TRBV20-1	TRBD2	TRBJ2-7
CSVEALRTEETQYF	TGCAGCGTTGAAGCGTTGAGGACGGAAGAGACCCAGTACTTC	-	TRBV29-1	-	TRBJ2-5
CASTYRLAGSSYNEQFF	TGTGCCAGCACTTATCGACTAGCGGGATCCTCCTACAATGAGCAGTTCTTC	-	TRBV28	TRBD2	TRBJ2-1
CASSLATGGIYEQYF	TGTGCCAGCAGCTTAGCAACAGGGGGTATCTACGAGCAGTACTTC	-	TRBV7-2	TRBD1	TRBJ2-7
CASIHRDSSYEQYF	TGTGCCAGCATTCACCGGGACTCCTCCTACGAGCAGTACTTC	once	TRBV6-2/TRBV6-3	-	TRBJ2-7
CASSYIQDGPYEQYF	TGTGCCAGCAGTTATATCCAGGACGGACCCTACGAGCAGTACTTC	-	TRBV6-6	-	TRBJ2-7
CAVGALAGGETQYF	TGTGCCGTTGGGGCGCTCGCGGGAGGGGAGACCCAGTACTTC	-	TRBV10-3	TRBD2	TRBJ2-5
CASSYYRLAGVFNEQFF	TGTGCCAGCAGTTACTACCGACTAGCGGGAGTATTCAATGAGCAGTTCTTC	-	TRBV6-2/TRBV6-3	TRBD2	TRBJ2-1
CASSRGRTSGSEQYF	TGTGCCAGCAGCCGCGGACGGACTAGCGGGAGCGAGCAGTACTTC	-	TRBV7-2	TRBD2	TRBJ2-7
CSAPDPTSGSNTGELFF	TGCAGTGCTCCCGATCCGACTAGCGGGAGTAACACCGGGGAGCTGTTTTTT	-	TRBV20-1	TRBD2	TRBJ2-2
CSVSGNGNTGELFF	TGCAGCGTTTCAGGGAATGGTAACACCGGGGAGCTGTTTTTT	-	TRBV29-1	-	TRBJ2-2
CSVSSLAGPHNERFF	TGCAGCGTTAGCTCTCTAGCGGGACCACACAATGAGCGGTTCTTC	-	TRBV29-1	TRBD2	TRBJ2-1
CASSVVETVGEQYF	TGCGCCAGCAGCGTGGTTGAGACCGTGGGCGAGCAGTACTTC	-	TRBV5-1	-	TRBJ2-7
CASSLGMGYYEQYF	TGCGCCAGCAGCTTAGGAATGGGGTACTACGAGCAGTACTTC	-	TRBV5-1	-	TRBJ2-7
CASSSTSSEQYF	TGTGCCAGCAGCAGTACTAGTTCCGAGCAGTACTTC	few	TRBV27	-	TRBJ2-7
CASSKGRLSSGANVLTF	TGTGCCAGCAGTAAAGGACGGTTAAGCTCTGGGGCCAACGTCCTGACTTTC	-	TRBV12-3/TRBV12-4	-	TRBJ2-6
CASSRGTSGYNERFF	TGTGCCAGCAGCCGCGGGACTAGCGGGTACAATGAGCGGTTCTTC	-	TRBV7-9	TRBD2	TRBJ2-1
CASSLRLGSTDTQYF	TGTGCCAGCAGCCTCCGACTAGGTAGCACAGATACGCAGTATTTT	-	TRBV7-3	-	TRBJ2-3
CSALSTGIEGTYEQYF	TGCAGTGCTCTATCGACTGGGATTGAAGGGACCTACGAGCAGTACTTC	-	TRBV20-1	-	TRBJ2-7
CASSKGQGAYNEQFF	TGTGCCAGTAGTAAAGGACAGGGAGCCTACAATGAGCAGTTCTTC	-	TRBV19	TRBD1	TRBJ2-1
CASSQDVLAPDTQYF	TGTGCCAGCAGCCAAGATGTCCTAGCCCCCGATACGCAGTATTTT	-	TRBV4-2	-	TRBJ2-3
CASSQANSPLHF	TGTGCCAGCAGCCAAGCCAATTCACCCCTCCACTTT	-	TRBV14	-	TRBJ1-6
CASSLKPRLAGQPYEQYF	TGTGCCAGCAGTTTGAAACCTCGACTAGCGGGACAACCGTACGAGCAGTACTTC	-	TRBV6-2/TRBV6-3	TRBD2	TRBJ2-7
CASSSAAGGTEAFF	TGTGCCAGCAGCTCAGCAGCGGGGGGCACTGAAGCTTTCTTT	-	TRBV7-2	-	TRBJ1-1
CASSQGLSLPEAFF	TGTGCCAGCAGCCAGGGACTGAGTCTACCTGAAGCTTTCTTT	-	TRBV7-9	-	TRBJ1-1
CSARPSYNEQYF	TGCAGTGCCAGACCCAGTTACAATGAGCAGTACTTC	-	TRBV20-1	-	TRBJ2-7
CASSQLLSGGYTF	TGTGCCAGCAGCCAACTGCTATCGGGTGGCTACACCTTC	-	TRBV3-1	-	TRBJ1-2
CASSLVRGTGELFF	TGCGCCAGCAGCTTGGTGAGGGGAACCGGGGAGCTGTTTTTT	-	TRBV4-3	-	TRBJ2-2
CASSPPRDYNEQFF	TGTGCCAGCAGCCCCCCCCGGGACTACAATGAGCAGTTCTTC	-	TRBV9	-	TRBJ2-1
CASSELPGANEQFF	TGTGCCAGCAGTGAACTCCCAGGGGCGAATGAGCAGTTCTTC	many	TRBV2	-	TRBJ2-1
CASSQQYGTGRYEQYF	TGCGCCAGCAGCCAACAATACGGGACAGGTCGCTACGAGCAGTACTTC	once	TRBV4-1	TRBD1	TRBJ2-7
CASSLVPRDGRREAFF	TGTGCCAGCAGCTTGGTTCCCCGGGACGGTCGGAGGGAAGCTTTCTTT	-	TRBV7-9	-	TRBJ1-1
CASRTQLTNTEAFF	TGCGCCAGCAGGACGCAGCTAACGAACACTGAAGCTTTCTTT	-	TRBV5-1	-	TRBJ1-1
CASRTGGDTGELFF	TGCGCCAGCAGAACAGGGGGCGACACCGGGGAGCTGTTTTTT	-	TRBV5-1	TRBD1	TRBJ2-2
CSAGRTGEEKLFF	TGCAGTGCCGGACGGACAGGGGAGGAAAAACTGTTTTTT	-	TRBV20-1	TRBD1	TRBJ1-4
CASTPDRINTEAFF	TGTGCCAGCACCCCGGACAGAATCAACACTGAAGCTTTCTTT	-	TRBV28	-	TRBJ1-1
CASSPTSGARVTYNEQFF	TGTGCCAGCTCACCGACCTCGGGGGCACGGGTAACCTACAATGAGCAGTTCTTC	-	TRBV18	-	TRBJ2-1
CARGSTYEQYF	TGTGCCAGAGGTTCCACCTACGAGCAGTACTTC	-	TRBV2	-	TRBJ2-7
CASSLNGGQGVNEQYF	TGTGCCAGCAGCCTAAACGGGGGACAGGGGGTCAACGAGCAGTACTTC	-	TRBV7-2	TRBD1	TRBJ2-7